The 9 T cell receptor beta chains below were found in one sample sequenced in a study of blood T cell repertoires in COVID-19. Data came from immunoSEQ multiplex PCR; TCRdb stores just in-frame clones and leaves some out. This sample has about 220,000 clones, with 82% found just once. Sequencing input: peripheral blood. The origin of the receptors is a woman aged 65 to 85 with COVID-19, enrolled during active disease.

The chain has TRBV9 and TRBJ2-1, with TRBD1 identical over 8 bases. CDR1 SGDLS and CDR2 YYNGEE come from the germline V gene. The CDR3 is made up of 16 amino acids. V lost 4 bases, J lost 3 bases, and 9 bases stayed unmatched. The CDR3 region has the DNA TGTGCCAGCAGCACATACCGGGACAGGAGCTACAATGAGCAGTTCTTC. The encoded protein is CASSTYRDRSYNEQFF.

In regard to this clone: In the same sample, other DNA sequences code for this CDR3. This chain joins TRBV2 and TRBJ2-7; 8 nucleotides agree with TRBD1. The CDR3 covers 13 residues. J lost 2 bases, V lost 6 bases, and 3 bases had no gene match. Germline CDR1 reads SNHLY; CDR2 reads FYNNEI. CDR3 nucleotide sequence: TGTGCCAGCAGCGACAGGGGACCCTACGAGCAGTACTTC. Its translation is CASSDRGPYEQYF.

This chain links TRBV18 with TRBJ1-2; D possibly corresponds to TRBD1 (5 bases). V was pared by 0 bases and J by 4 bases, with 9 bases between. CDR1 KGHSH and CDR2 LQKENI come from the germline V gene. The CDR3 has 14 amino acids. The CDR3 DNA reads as TGTGCCAGCTCACCACCGGGAGGGGTCTATGGCTACACCTTC. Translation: CASSPPGGVYGYTF.

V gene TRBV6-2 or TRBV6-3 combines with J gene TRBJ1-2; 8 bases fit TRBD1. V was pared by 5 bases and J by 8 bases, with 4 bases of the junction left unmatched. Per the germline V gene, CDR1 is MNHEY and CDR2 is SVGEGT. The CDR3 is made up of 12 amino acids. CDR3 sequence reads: CASSLGTGGYTF. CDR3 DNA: TGTGCCAGCAGTCTCGGGACAGGCGGCTACACCTTC.

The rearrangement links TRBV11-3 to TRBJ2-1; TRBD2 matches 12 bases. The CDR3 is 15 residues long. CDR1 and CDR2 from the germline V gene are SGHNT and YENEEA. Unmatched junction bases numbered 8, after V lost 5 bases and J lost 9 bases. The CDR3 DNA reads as TGTGCCAGCAGCCGCGGACTAGCGGGGATCCTTGAGCAGTTCTTC. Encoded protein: CASSRGLAGILEQFF.

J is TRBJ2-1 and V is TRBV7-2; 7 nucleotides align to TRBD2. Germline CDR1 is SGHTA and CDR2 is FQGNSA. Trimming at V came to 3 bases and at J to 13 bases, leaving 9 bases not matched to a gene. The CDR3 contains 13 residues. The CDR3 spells CASSFDLAARQFF. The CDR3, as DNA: TGTGCCAGCAGCTTCGACCTAGCGGCCCGCCAGTTCTTC.

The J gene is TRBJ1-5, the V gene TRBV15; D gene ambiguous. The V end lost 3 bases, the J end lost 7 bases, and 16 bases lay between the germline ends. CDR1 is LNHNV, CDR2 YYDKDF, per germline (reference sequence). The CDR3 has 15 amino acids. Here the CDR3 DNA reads TGTGCCACCAGCAGCCGAGGTGGCAATGAACAGCCCCAGCATTTT. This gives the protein CATSSRGGNEQPQHF.

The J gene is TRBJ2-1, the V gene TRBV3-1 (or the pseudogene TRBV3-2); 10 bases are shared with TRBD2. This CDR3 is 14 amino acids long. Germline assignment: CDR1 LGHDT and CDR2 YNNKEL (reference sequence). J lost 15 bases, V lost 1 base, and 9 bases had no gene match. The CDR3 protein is CASSQGLAGELRFF. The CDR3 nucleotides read TGTGCCAGCAGCCAAGGGCTAGCGGGAGAGCTAAGGTTCTTC.

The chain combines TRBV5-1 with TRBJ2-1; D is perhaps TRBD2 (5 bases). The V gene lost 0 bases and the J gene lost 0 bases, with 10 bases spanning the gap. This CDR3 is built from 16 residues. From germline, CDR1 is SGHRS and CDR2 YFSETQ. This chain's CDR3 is CASSLAPAGSYNEQFF. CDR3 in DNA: TGCGCCAGCAGCTTGGCACCCGCGGGCTCCTACAATGAGCAGTTCTTC.